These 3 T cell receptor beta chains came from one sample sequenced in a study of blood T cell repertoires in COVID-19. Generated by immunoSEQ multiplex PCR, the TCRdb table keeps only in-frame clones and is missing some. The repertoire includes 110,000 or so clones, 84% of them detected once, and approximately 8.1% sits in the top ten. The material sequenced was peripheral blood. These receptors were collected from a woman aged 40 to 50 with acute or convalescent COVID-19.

DNA for the CDR3: TGTGCCAGCTCACTCACAGGGAGAGAGCAGTACTTC. Its translation: CASSLTGREQYF. The V gene is TRBV18, the J gene TRBJ2-7; TRBD1 is a possible D gene (6 bases). The CDR3 has 12 amino acids. V was trimmed by 4 bases and J by 7 bases, leaving 11 bases between them. From germline, CDR1 is KGHSH and CDR2 LQKENI.

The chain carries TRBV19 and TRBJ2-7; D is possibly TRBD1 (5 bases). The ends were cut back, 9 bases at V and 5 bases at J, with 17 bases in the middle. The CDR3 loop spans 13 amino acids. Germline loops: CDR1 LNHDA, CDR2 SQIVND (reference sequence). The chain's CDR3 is CARPVGAGHEQYF. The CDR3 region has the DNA TGTGCCAGGCCAGTAGGGGCTGGGCACGAGCAGTACTTC.

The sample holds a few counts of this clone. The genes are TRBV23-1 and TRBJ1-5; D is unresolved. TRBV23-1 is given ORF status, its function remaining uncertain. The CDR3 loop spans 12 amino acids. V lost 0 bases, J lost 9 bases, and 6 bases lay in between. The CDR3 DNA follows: TGCGCCAGCAGTCAATCTAGAGTGCCCCAGCATTTT. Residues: CASSQSRVPQHF.